Listed below are T cell receptor beta chains from one sample, sequenced in a study of T-cell memory formation after mild COVID-19. TCRdb recomputed calls from the 5' RACE reads with MiXCR, one row per CDR3 protein. Here the sample spans hundreds of thousands of distinct CDR3 sequences, about an eighth being singletons. What was sequenced was PBMCs or a T cell subset sorted from them (not recorded which). These TCRs come from a man between 18 and 35 years old who had mild COVID-19 (a few samples of this study predate the infection). Cell type and time point are not known. Each CDR3 is given with its conserved first and last residue. Fields, in order: clone size, V gene, J gene, D gene, CDR3 DNA, CDR3 protein. D genes are given only for firm matches. The size of a clone is reported for some rows only, either as once, few or many, or as a class for expanded clones.

clone size: few; V gene: TRBV4-1; J gene: TRBJ2-5; D gene: NA; CDR3 DNA: TGCGCCAGCAGCCAAGAGGGGACGGAAGGGGACGAGACCCAGTACTTC; CDR3 protein: CASSQEGTEGDETQYF
clone size: many; V gene: TRBV5-1; J gene: TRBJ2-3; D gene: NA; CDR3 DNA: TGCGCCAGCAGCTTGGTTAGGACCGGTGCAGGAGATACGCAGTATTTT; CDR3 protein: CASSLVRTGAGDTQYF
clone size: few; V gene: TRBV11-3; J gene: TRBJ2-5; D gene: NA; CDR3 DNA: TGTGCCAGCAGCTCGACAGGGGGTTTGGTAGCGGGGGTTCAAGAGACCCAGTACTTC; CDR3 protein: CASSSTGGLVAGVQETQYF
clone size: few; V gene: TRBV7-7; J gene: TRBJ2-1; D gene: NA; CDR3 DNA: TGTGCTAGCAGCTTACGGTGGACAGATGAGCAGTTCTTC; CDR3 protein: CASSLRWTDEQFF
clone size: NA; V gene: TRBV10-2; J gene: TRBJ2-5; D gene: NA; CDR3 DNA: TGCGCCAGCAGTGAGTCCATCCCGGACAGAATTTACCAAGAGACCCAGTACTTC; CDR3 protein: CASSESIPDRIYQETQYF
clone size: NA; V gene: TRBV11-2; J gene: TRBJ1-1; D gene: TRBD1; CDR3 DNA: TGTGCCAGCAGCTTTCTTCCGACAGGGTGGAACACTGAAGCTTTCTTT; CDR3 protein: CASSFLPTGWNTEAFF
clone size: few; V gene: TRBV12-3/TRBV12-4; J gene: TRBJ1-3; D gene: NA; CDR3 DNA: TGTGCCAGCAGCCTCCCTGGATCTACTGGAAACACCATATATTTT; CDR3 protein: CASSLPGSTGNTIYF
clone size: many; V gene: TRBV7-2; J gene: TRBJ2-1; D gene: NA; CDR3 DNA: TGTGCCAGCAGCCTGGGGGCTCAGAGCTCCTACAATGAGCAGTTCTTC; CDR3 protein: CASSLGAQSSYNEQFF
clone size: NA; V gene: TRBV7-9; J gene: TRBJ2-7; D gene: NA; CDR3 DNA: TGTGCCAGCAGCTCTCGGCGCGAGCAGTACTTC; CDR3 protein: CASSSRREQYF
clone size: once; V gene: TRBV4-1; J gene: TRBJ1-5; D gene: NA; CDR3 DNA: TGCGCCAGCAGCCAAGGTTATCTGGGCCTCCAGCGGCAGCCCCAGCATTTT; CDR3 protein: CASSQGYLGLQRQPQHF
clone size: NA; V gene: TRBV4-3; J gene: TRBJ1-1; D gene: NA; CDR3 DNA: TGCGCCAGCAGCTTAACGGGGAGGGATGCTGAAGCTTTCTTT; CDR3 protein: CASSLTGRDAEAFF
clone size: few; V gene: TRBV12-3/TRBV12-4; J gene: TRBJ2-1; D gene: NA; CDR3 DNA: TGTGCCAGCAGTTTGACTCCCAATGGCCCCAATGAGCAGTTCTTC; CDR3 protein: CASSLTPNGPNEQFF
clone size: NA; V gene: TRBV10-3; J gene: TRBJ2-7; D gene: NA; CDR3 DNA: TGTGCCATCAGTCGAGCGACCGATCCCTACGAGCAGTACTTC; CDR3 protein: CAISRATDPYEQYF
clone size: many; V gene: TRBV7-2; J gene: TRBJ1-6; D gene: NA; CDR3 DNA: TGTGCCAGCAGCCGAGACTCTATGTCACCCCTCCACTTT; CDR3 protein: CASSRDSMSPLHF
clone size: few; V gene: TRBV11-2; J gene: TRBJ2-3; D gene: TRBD1; CDR3 DNA: TGTGCCAGCAGCTCCACAGGGGGCGTTAGGACAGATACGCAGTATTTT; CDR3 protein: CASSSTGGVRTDTQYF
clone size: NA; V gene: TRBV29-1; J gene: TRBJ1-1; D gene: NA; CDR3 DNA: TGCAGCGTTGAGAGGGGACGGGAGTGGATTGAAGCTTTCTTT; CDR3 protein: CSVERGREWIEAFF
clone size: NA; V gene: TRBV4-1; J gene: TRBJ2-2; D gene: NA; CDR3 DNA: TGCGCCAGCAGCCAAGAAGAGGGCACAACCGGGGAGCTGTTTTTT; CDR3 protein: CASSQEEGTTGELFF
clone size: few; V gene: TRBV5-1; J gene: TRBJ1-2; D gene: NA; CDR3 DNA: TGCGCCAGCAGCTTGGCCACAACTAACTATGGCTACACCTTC; CDR3 protein: CASSLATTNYGYTF
clone size: few; V gene: TRBV12-3/TRBV12-4; J gene: TRBJ1-2; D gene: NA; CDR3 DNA: TGTGCCAGCAGTTTCAATAACGTCTATGGCTACACCTTC; CDR3 protein: CASSFNNVYGYTF
clone size: many; V gene: TRBV5-1; J gene: TRBJ2-1; D gene: TRBD2; CDR3 DNA: TGCGCCAGCAGTAGACCTAGCGGGAACAATGAGCAGTTCTTC; CDR3 protein: CASSRPSGNNEQFF
clone size: NA; V gene: TRBV12-3/TRBV12-4; J gene: TRBJ1-1; D gene: NA; CDR3 DNA: TGTGCCAGCAGCTATGGACACAGGGCGAACACTGAAGCTTTCTTT; CDR3 protein: CASSYGHRANTEAFF
clone size: NA; V gene: TRBV12-3/TRBV12-4; J gene: TRBJ2-3; D gene: NA; CDR3 DNA: TGTGCCAGCAGAAGGGACTCCCACACAGATACGCAGTATTTT; CDR3 protein: CASRRDSHTDTQYF
clone size: few; V gene: TRBV12-3/TRBV12-4; J gene: TRBJ1-3; D gene: TRBD1; CDR3 DNA: TGTGCCAGCAGTTTAACACAGGGGGCGCGTAACACCATATATTTT; CDR3 protein: CASSLTQGARNTIYF
clone size: few; V gene: TRBV10-3; J gene: TRBJ1-2; D gene: NA; CDR3 DNA: TGTGCCATCAGTGAGTCGATCACACCAAGTAACTATGGCTACACCTTC; CDR3 protein: CAISESITPSNYGYTF
clone size: NA; V gene: TRBV7-9; J gene: TRBJ2-7; D gene: TRBD1; CDR3 DNA: TGTGCCAGCAGCTTAGACGGACAGGGGGCGGACGAGCAGTACTTC; CDR3 protein: CASSLDGQGADEQYF
clone size: NA; V gene: TRBV5-1; J gene: TRBJ2-2; D gene: TRBD1; CDR3 DNA: TGCGCCAGCAGCCCGACGGGGACAGGGGTCACCGGGGAGCTGTTTTTT; CDR3 protein: CASSPTGTGVTGELFF
clone size: NA; V gene: TRBV3-2; J gene: TRBJ2-3; D gene: NA; CDR3 DNA: TGTGCCTGCTCCGAAAGGGGGCCTCGGGGCACAGATACGCAGTATTTT; CDR3 protein: CACSERGPRGTDTQYF